The present T cell receptor (beta chain) was sequenced within a study of shared clonotypes between healthy human individuals. A deep-level run was used for the assay. Data came from immunoSEQ multiplex PCR; TCRdb stores just in-frame clones and leaves some out. The sample holds 2,500,000 or so clones, 93% seen once. This CDR3 comprises 14 residues. The germline V and J ends were trimmed by 1 base and 8 bases, with 14 bases remaining between them. Germline values: CDR1 SGHTA, CDR2 FQGNSA. The gene calls are TRBV7-2 and TRBJ1-2; D unclear. The sequenced sample was naive CD4+ T cells from PBMCs. The sample's subset: CD45RA+ positively selected. This clonotype was obtained from a man aged 18 to 30 in good health. Some clones in this sample may be carry-over from other donors' samples. CDR3 in amino acids: CASSLVRGPGGYTF. The CDR3 bases are TGTGCCAGCAGCTTAGTGAGAGGCCCTGGGGGCTACACCTTC.